This TCR beta chain emerged from a study of blood T cell repertoires in COVID-19. At the level of the study: Sources were T cells, B-cell-depleted T cells, or PBMCs; the material itself was cDNA or gDNA.

Seattle's enrolled individuals joined amid active infection and were then monitored longitudinally. Generated by immunoSEQ multiplex PCR, the TCRdb table keeps only in-frame clones and is missing some. The top ten clones hold 7.5% of a sample with about 240,000 clones, 81% of them seen once. Germline V gene lookup returns CDR1 SGHDN and CDR2 FVKESK. V lost 5 bases and J lost 5, with 18 bases in between. The CDR3 loop spans 15 amino acids. The rearrangement links TRBV14 to TRBJ1-1; possible D gene TRBD1, 5 bases. Sequenced input: peripheral blood. The clonotype comes from a woman at least 80 years old with COVID-19, enrolled during active disease. CDR3 nucleotides: TGTGCCAGCAGCTCAGGGTTCGCGGGGGGGACTGAAGCTTTCTTT. Translating it yields CASSSGFAGGTEAFF.